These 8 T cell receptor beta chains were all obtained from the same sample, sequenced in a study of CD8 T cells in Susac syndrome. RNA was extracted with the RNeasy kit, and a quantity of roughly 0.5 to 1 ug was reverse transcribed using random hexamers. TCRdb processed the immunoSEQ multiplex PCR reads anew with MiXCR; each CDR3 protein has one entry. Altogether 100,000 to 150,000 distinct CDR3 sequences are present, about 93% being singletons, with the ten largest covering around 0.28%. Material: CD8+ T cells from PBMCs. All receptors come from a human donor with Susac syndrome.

CDR3 in DNA: TGTGCCAGCAGCGGACCCACACGTCATCTAGCCAAAAACATTCAGTACTTC. It specifies CASSGPTRHLAKNIQYF. The chain recombines TRBV7-9 with TRBJ2-4; D is uncertain. V lost 5 bases and J lost 0, with 17 bases in between. Germline CDR1 reads SEHNR; CDR2 reads FQNEAQ (reference sequence). This CDR3 region has 17 residues.

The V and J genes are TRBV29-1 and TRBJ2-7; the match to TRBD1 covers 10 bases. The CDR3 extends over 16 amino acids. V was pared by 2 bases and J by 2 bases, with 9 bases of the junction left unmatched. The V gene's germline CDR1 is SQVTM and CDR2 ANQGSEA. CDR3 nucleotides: TGCAGCGTTGAATGGGCTTCCGGGACAGGGGCCTACGAGCAGTACTTC. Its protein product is CSVEWASGTGAYEQYF.

CDR3 nucleotide sequence: TGTGCCTGGAGTGGAGCGGGTTACGAGCAGTACTTC. This sequence encodes CAWSGAGYEQYF. The chain employs TRBV30 and TRBJ2-7; weak D call: TRBD2 (6 bases). This CDR3 is built from 12 residues. Germline V lookup: CDR1 GTSNPN, CDR2 SVGIG (reference sequence). Between the trimmed V and J ends, which lost 1 base and 4 bases, there was a span of 8 bases.

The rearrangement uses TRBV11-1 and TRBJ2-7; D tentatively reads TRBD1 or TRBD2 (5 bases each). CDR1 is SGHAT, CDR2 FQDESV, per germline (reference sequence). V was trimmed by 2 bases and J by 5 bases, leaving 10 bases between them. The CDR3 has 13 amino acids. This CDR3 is CASSLQGVHEQYF. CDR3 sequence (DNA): TGTGCCAGCAGCTTACAGGGAGTCCACGAGCAGTACTTC.

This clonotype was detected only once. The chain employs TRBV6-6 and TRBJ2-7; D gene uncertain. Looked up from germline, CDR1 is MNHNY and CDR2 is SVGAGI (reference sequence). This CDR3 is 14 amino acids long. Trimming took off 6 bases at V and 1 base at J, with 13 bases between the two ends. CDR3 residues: CASSPTTASYEQYF. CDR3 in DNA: TGTGCCAGCAGCCCGACGACGGCATCCTACGAGCAGTACTTC.

In DNA, the CDR3 is TGTGCCAGCAGCGTTGGGGGCGCCGGCACTGAAGCTTTCTTT. This gives the protein CASSVGGAGTEAFF. The chain links TRBV9 to TRBJ1-1, with a weak D call TRBD1 (6 bases). Trimming stripped 2 bases from V and 4 bases from J, with 12 bases between. The CDR3 covers 14 residues. CDR1 is SGDLS, CDR2 YYNGEE, per germline.

CDR3 sequence: CSAPTSGDNTQYF. CDR3 in DNA: TGCAGTGCCCCGACTAGCGGGGACAATACGCAGTATTTT. The chain couples TRBV20-1 to TRBJ2-3, with 11 nucleotides matching TRBD2. Trimming removed 6 bases from V and 7 bases from J; junction bases left unmatched: 6. The CDR3 has 13 residues. CDR1 and CDR2 from the germline V gene are DFQATT and SNEGSKA (reference sequence).

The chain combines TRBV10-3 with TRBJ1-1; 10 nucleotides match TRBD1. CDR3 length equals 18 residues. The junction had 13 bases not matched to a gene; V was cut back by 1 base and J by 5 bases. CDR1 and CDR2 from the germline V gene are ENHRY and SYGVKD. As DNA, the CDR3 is TGTGCCATCAGTGAGTTGGGGACAGGGGCAACTGGAGTAACTGAAGCTTTCTTT. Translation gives CAISELGTGATGVTEAFF.